The TCR beta chain under discussion was sequenced for a study of T cells in Graves' hyperthyroidism and ophthalmopathy. Study-level points and caveats: Ophthalmopathy prediction by the model preceded onset by a median roughly 6 months.

There were TCR beta CDR3 regions amplified from RNA transcripts. First-round RT-PCR of the TCR CDR3 relied on the HTBI primer set. One entry per CDR3 protein results from TCRdb running MiXCR on the multiplex PCR reads. The table includes 300,000 to 450,000 distinct CDR3 sequences, roughly 15% detected once. Many counts were recorded for this clonotype. The antigen is unknown. V was trimmed by 5 bases and J by 3 bases, leaving 13 bases between them. CDR1 and CDR2 (germline): MNHNS, SASEGT. The CDR3 consists of 14 residues. Duration under 3 months, a NOSPECS grade of at least 4, and a Clinical Activity Score of at least 3 characterized the ophthalmopathy patients. Lactation, pregnancy, other autoimmune disease or uncontrolled infection excluded patients. Orbital computed tomography and thyroid ultrasound, together with serum TRAb and thyroxine and clinical symptoms, were used for diagnoses.

The chain carries TRBV6-1 and TRBJ2-5; TRBD1 is a possible D gene (5 bases). The sequence was obtained from a young woman with Graves' ophthalmopathy. The sequenced sample was blood. Here the CDR3 DNA reads TGTGCCAGCAGTTGGGGCGGTAATAAAGAGACCCAGTACTTC. Translating it yields CASSWGGNKETQYF.